This T cell receptor (beta chain) comes out of a study of CD8+CD57+ T cells in acquired aplastic anemia. Whole-study context: Sorted CD4+ and CD8+ cells gave a mean 3.2 ug DNA, range 0.2 to 27.4 ug. The average read count for CD4+ cells in healthy donors was some 9.9 million. Overall study findings and caveats: Patients and controls shared about 30 CD8+ CDR3 sequences, which appeared highly expressed in patients and within their immunodominant clones.

V lost 3 bases and J lost 6, with 8 bases in between. CDR3 length equals 13 residues. The germline V gene has CDR1 KGHDR and CDR2 SFDVKD. CDR3 and TCR beta VDJ profiling relied on genomic DNA as the template. TCRdb fed the reads into MiXCR, producing one record per CDR3 protein. The repertoire holds about 160,000 distinct CDR3 sequences, with roughly 47% as singletons. In this sample, this clonotype turned up many times. What it recognizes is unknown. The V and J genes are TRBV24-1 and TRBJ2-1; D could derive from TRBD1 or TRBD2 (5 bases each). Sample: sorted CD4+, CD8+, or CD8+CD57+ T cells (not recorded which) from PBMCs. The sequence came from a human donor in good health. The CDR3 DNA follows: TGTGCCACCAGTGATGGGGGTCGCAATGAGCAGTTCTTC. As protein: CATSDGGRNEQFF.